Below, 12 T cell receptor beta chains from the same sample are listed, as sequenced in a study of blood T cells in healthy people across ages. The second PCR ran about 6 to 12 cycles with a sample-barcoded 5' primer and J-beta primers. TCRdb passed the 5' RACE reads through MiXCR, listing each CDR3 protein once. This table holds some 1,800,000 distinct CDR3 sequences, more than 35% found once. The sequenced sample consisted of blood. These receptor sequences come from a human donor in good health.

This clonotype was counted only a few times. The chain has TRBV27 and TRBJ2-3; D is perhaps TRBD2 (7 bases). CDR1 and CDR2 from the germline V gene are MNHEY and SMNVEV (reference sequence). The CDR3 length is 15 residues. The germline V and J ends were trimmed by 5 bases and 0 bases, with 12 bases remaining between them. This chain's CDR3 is CASSGGAISTDTQYF. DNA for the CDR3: TGTGCCAGCAGTGGGGGGGCGATTAGCACAGATACGCAGTATTTT.

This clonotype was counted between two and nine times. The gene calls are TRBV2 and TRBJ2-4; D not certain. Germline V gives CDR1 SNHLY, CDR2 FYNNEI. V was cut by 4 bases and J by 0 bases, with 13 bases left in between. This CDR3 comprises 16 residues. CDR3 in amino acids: CASSAFTDIAKNIQYF. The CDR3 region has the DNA TGTGCCAGCAGTGCCTTCACTGATATAGCCAAAAACATTCAGTACTTC. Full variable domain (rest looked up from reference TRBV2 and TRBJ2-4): EPEVTQTPSHQVTQMGQEVILRCVPISNHLYFYWYRQILGQKVEFLVSFYNNEISEKSEIFDDQFSVERPDGSNFTLKIRSTKLEDSAMYFCASSAFTDIAKNIQYFGAGTRLSVL.

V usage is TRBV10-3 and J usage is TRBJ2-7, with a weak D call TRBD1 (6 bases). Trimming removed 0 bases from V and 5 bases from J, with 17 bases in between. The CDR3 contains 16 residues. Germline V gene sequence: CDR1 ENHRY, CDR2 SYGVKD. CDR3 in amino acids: CAISESMGAPKNEQYF. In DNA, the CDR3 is TGTGCCATCAGTGAGTCGATGGGGGCGCCCAAGAACGAGCAGTACTTC.

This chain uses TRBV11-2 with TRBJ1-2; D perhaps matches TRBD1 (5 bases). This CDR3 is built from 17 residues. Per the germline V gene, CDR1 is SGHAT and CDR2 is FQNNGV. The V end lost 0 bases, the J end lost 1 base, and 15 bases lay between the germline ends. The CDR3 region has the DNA TGTGCCAGCAGCTTAGATCCGGCGGGGGAGGTTAACTATGGCTACACCTTC. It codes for CASSLDPAGEVNYGYTF.

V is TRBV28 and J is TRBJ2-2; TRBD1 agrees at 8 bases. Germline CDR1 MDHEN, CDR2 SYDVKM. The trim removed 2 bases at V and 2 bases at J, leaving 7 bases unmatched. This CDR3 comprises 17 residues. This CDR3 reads CASSLPGTGQNTGELFF. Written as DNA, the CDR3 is TGTGCCAGCAGTTTACCAGGGACAGGCCAAAACACCGGGGAGCTGTTTTTT.

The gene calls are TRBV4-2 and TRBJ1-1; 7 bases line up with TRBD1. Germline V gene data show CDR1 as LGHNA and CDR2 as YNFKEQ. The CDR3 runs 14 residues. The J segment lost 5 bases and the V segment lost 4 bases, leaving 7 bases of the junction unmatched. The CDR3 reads CASSPGQLSTEAFF. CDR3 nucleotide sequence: TGTGCCAGCAGCCCGGGACAGCTATCGACTGAAGCTTTCTTT.

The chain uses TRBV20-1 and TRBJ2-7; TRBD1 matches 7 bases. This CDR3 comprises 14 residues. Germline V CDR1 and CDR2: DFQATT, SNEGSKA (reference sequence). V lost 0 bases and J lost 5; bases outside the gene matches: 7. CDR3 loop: CSARDHRGFDEQYF. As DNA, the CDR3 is TGCAGTGCTAGAGATCACAGGGGTTTTGACGAGCAGTACTTC.

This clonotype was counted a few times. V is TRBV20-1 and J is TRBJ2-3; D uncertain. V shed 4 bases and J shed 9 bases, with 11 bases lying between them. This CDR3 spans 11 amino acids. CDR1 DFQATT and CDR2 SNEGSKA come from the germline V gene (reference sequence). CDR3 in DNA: TGCAGTGCTAAGGACCTTCTCACGCAGTATTTT. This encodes CSAKDLLTQYF.

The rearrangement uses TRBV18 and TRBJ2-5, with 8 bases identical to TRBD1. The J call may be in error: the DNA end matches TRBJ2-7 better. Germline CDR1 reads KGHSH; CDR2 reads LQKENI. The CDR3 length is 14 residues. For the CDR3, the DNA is TGTGCCAGCTCACCATCGGGCCAGGGGGCCGAGCAGTACTTC. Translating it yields CASSPSGQGAEQYF.

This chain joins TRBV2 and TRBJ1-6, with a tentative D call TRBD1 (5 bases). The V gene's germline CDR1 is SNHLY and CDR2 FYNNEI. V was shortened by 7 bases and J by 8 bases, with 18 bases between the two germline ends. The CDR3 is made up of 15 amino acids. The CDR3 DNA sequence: TGTGCCAGCAACGCAAGACAGAACTCCGATTCACCCCTCCACTTT. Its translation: CASNARQNSDSPLHF.

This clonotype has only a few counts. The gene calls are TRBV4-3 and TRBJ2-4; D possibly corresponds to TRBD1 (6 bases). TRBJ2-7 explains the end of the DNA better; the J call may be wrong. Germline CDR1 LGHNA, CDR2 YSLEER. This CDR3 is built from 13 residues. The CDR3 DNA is TGCGCCAGCAGCCAGTCGAGGGGGAACGAGCAGTACTTC. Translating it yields CASSQSRGNEQYF.

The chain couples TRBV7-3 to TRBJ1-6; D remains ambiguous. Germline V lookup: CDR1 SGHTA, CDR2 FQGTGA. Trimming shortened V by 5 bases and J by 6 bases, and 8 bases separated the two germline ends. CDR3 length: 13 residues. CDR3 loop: CASSPTVNSPLHF. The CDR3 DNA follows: TGTGCCAGCAGCCCTACGGTTAATTCACCCCTCCACTTT.